This TCR beta chain was recovered during a study of T cell responses to AZD1222 COVID-19 vaccine. Looking at the study overall: The analysis combined second doses at about 4 or about 12 weeks.

Regarding the study as a whole: Of spike-specific TCRs, nearly half reportedly target regions left unmutated in variants.

Assay used: immunoSEQ multiplex PCR; TCRdb lists only in-frame clones, some missing. The sample has more than 100,000 clones, more than 75% seen once. Trimming pared 4 bases from V and 0 bases from J, leaving 13 bases between. The CDR3 is made up of 15 amino acids. Germline V gene sequence: CDR1 SGHTS, CDR2 YDEGEE. In regard to this clone: Its antigen is unknown.

Sequences were derived from peripheral blood, sampled on day 0 of AZD1222 vaccination. The rearrangement uses TRBV5-8 and TRBJ1-2; D might be TRBD1 (5 bases). The origin of this receptor is an adult in good health. The CDR3 here is CASSPGTDTNYGYTF. The CDR3 DNA is TGTGCCAGCAGCCCCGGGACGGACACTAACTATGGCTACACCTTC.